One and the same sample provided the 20 T cell receptor beta chains below, sequenced in a study of neurological immune-mediated disorders. TCRdb fed the 5' RACE reads into MiXCR, producing one record per CDR3 protein. The data contain fewer than 55,000 distinct CDR3 sequences, 8% to 10% of them singletons. Noted time point: longitudinal time-point 1 (baseline). What was sequenced was PBMCs. Receptors were obtained from a woman in her thirties or forties in good health.

This clonotype has at least ten counts. This rearrangement joins TRBV27 to TRBJ1-2; TRBD1 matches 8 bases. The CDR3 loop spans 15 amino acids. CDR1 is MNHEY, CDR2 SMNVEV, per germline (reference sequence). The junction had 13 bases not matched to a gene; V was cut back by 6 bases and J by 7 bases. CDR3 sequence reads: CASRTMDRASIGYTF. CDR3 bases: TGTGCCAGCAGAACGATGGACAGGGCATCTATTGGCTACACCTTC.

This clonotype showed up many times. The chain is built from TRBV7-9 and TRBJ2-3; 10 bases are a match to TRBD1. CDR1 is SEHNR, CDR2 FQNEAQ, per germline (reference sequence). The CDR3 loop spans 14 amino acids. Trimming cost V 11 bases and J 6 bases; bases outside gene matches: 11. For the CDR3, the DNA is TGTGCCGGGGGCGGGGACAGGGGCCTGGATACGCAGTATTTT. This codes for CAGGGDRGLDTQYF.

This clonotype occurred many times. The chain joins TRBV7-2 to TRBJ2-1, with unresolved D. This CDR3 spans 14 amino acids. Trimming removed 5 bases from V and 0 bases from J, with 8 bases in between. Germline-derived CDR1 and CDR2 are SGHTA and FQGNSA. CDR3 in DNA: TGTGCCAGCAGCCCAACCATCTCCTACAATGAGCAGTTCTTC. Its translation: CASSPTISYNEQFF.

This clonotype appeared many times. The chain uses TRBV20-1 and TRBJ1-1, with 11 bases fitting TRBD1. CDR1 and CDR2 (germline): DFQATT, SNEGSKA (reference sequence). V trimming: 0 bases; J trimming: 6 bases; junction bases outside the gene matches: 18. The CDR3 is made up of 19 amino acids. CDR3 loop: CSARDWTGTGGSVYPEAFF. The CDR3 DNA reads as TGCAGTGCTAGAGATTGGACCGGGACAGGGGGGTCGGTCTACCCTGAAGCTTTCTTT.

This clonotype was detected ten times or more. The chain combines TRBV29-1 with TRBJ2-7; unclear D gene. V was trimmed by 2 bases and J by 4 bases, leaving 9 bases between them. The length of the CDR3 is 12 residues. The germline CDR1 and CDR2 sequences are SQVTM and ANQGSEA. CDR3 coding DNA: TGCAGCGTTGAAAGCCGGAATTACGAGCAGTACTTC. Encoded protein: CSVESRNYEQYF.

Many counts were recorded for this clonotype. The chain is built from TRBV11-2 and TRBJ2-1, with D tentatively TRBD1 (6 bases). The CDR3 is 15 amino acids. V dropped 0 bases and J dropped 4 bases, with 10 bases sitting between them. Germline-derived CDR1 and CDR2 are SGHAT and FQNNGV. This chain's CDR3 is CASSLDLGQYNEQFF. The CDR3 DNA sequence: TGTGCCAGCAGCTTAGATCTTGGACAGTACAATGAGCAGTTCTTC.

This clonotype was counted many times. The genes are TRBV5-1 and TRBJ1-1; D is perhaps TRBD1 (5 bases). V lost 4 bases and J lost 1, with 23 bases in between. The CDR3 is 18 residues long. The germline V gene encodes CDR1 SGHRS and CDR2 YFSETQ. In DNA form, the CDR3 reads TGCGCCAGCAGCCGTACTCCGGACATGAGCGCTCAGAACACTGAAGCTTTCTTT. Translating it yields CASSRTPDMSAQNTEAFF.

Ten or more counts support this clonotype. The CDR3 sequence is CASSLEVEGVDTQYF. For the CDR3, the DNA is TGCGCCAGCAGCTTGGAAGTGGAAGGAGTTGATACGCAGTATTTT. The V gene is TRBV5-1, the J gene TRBJ2-3; no reliable D call. V lost 0 bases and J 6 bases, leaving 14 bases between the germline ends. CDR1 is SGHRS, CDR2 YFSETQ, per germline. The CDR3 loop spans 15 amino acids.

In its sample, this clonotype is medium-sized (0.01 to 0.1%). The chain employs TRBV20-1 and TRBJ2-5; a weak D match, TRBD1 (6 bases). CDR3 length: 15 amino acids. V shed 4 bases and J shed 9 bases, with 24 bases lying between them. Looked up from germline, CDR1 is DFQATT and CDR2 is SNEGSKA (reference sequence). In nucleotides, the CDR3 is TGCAGTGCTAACCCGGTGGGACAAGACGTATGGGCCCAGTACTTC. Its protein is CSANPVGQDVWAQYF.

This clonotype came up many times. CDR3 nucleotides: TGTGCCACCAGCCTCCATAGGGGAACGGGAGAGACCCAGTACTTC. Residues: CATSLHRGTGETQYF. V usage is TRBV15 and J usage is TRBJ2-5, with a weak D call TRBD1 (5 bases). With 5 bases removed from V and 4 bases from J, the gap between germline ends came to 17 bases. The CDR3 is made up of 15 amino acids. Germline CDR1 and CDR2: LNHNV and YYDKDF (reference sequence).

This clonotype was detected only a few times. The J gene is TRBJ1-5, the V gene TRBV4-3; 7 bases fit TRBD1. V shed 3 bases, J shed 2 bases, and the junction held 7 bases outside the gene matches. CDR3 length equals 16 residues. CDR1 LGHNA and CDR2 YSLEER come from the germline V gene. Here the CDR3 reads CASSQDSTGRNQPQHF. In nucleotides, the CDR3 is TGCGCCAGCAGCCAGGATTCGACAGGGCGCAATCAGCCCCAGCATTTT.

This clonotype was counted ten times or more. This rearrangement joins TRBV5-1 to TRBJ2-1; D unclear. Per the germline V gene, CDR1 is SGHRS and CDR2 is YFSETQ. V was trimmed by 4 bases and J by 3 bases, leaving 5 bases between them. The CDR3 length is 12 residues. The CDR3, as DNA: TGCGCCAGCAGCAATTACTACAATGAGCAGTTCTTC. It codes for CASSNYYNEQFF. Drawing the rest from reference TRBV5-1 and TRBJ2-1, the complete variable domain is KAGVTQTPRYLIKTRGQQVTLSCSPISGHRSVSWYQQTPGQGLQFLFEYFSETQRNKGNFPGRFSGRQFSNSRSEMNVSTLELGDSALYLCASSNYYNEQFFGPGTRLTVL.

In this sample, this clonotype turned up many times. The rearrangement links TRBV12-3 or TRBV12-4 to TRBJ1-1; D uncertain. This CDR3 contains 14 residues. The V end lost 5 bases, the J end lost 10 bases, and 20 bases lay between the germline ends. CDR3 sequence (DNA): TGTGCCAGCAGTACGTCCTACCGGGAAGTAGGAGCTTTCTTT. Its translation: CASSTSYREVGAFF.

This clonotype was counted ten times or more. The chain carries TRBV5-1 and TRBJ2-1; 13 nucleotides match TRBD2. CDR3 length equals 17 residues. Germline CDR1 SGHRS, CDR2 YFSETQ. With V trimmed by 4 bases and J by 3 bases, 7 bases remained unmatched. The CDR3 is CASSPGTSGALYNEQFF. The CDR3 DNA reads as TGCGCCAGCAGCCCCGGGACTAGCGGGGCGCTCTACAATGAGCAGTTCTTC. The whole variable domain, filled in from reference TRBV5-1 and TRBJ2-1, reads KAGVTQTPRYLIKTRGQQVTLSCSPISGHRSVSWYQQTPGQGLQFLFEYFSETQRNKGNFPGRFSGRQFSNSRSEMNVSTLELGDSALYLCASSPGTSGALYNEQFFGPGTRLTVL.

Ten or more counts support this clonotype. Here the CDR3 reads CASSPGGTGWNEQFF. CDR3 in DNA: TGCGCCAGCAGCCCGGGGGGGACAGGGTGGAATGAGCAGTTCTTC. V and J are TRBV5-1 and TRBJ2-1; the D gene is possibly TRBD1 (9 bases). The CDR3 extends over 15 amino acids. V dropped 4 bases and J dropped 7 bases, with 18 bases sitting between them. The V gene's germline CDR1 is SGHRS and CDR2 YFSETQ.

This clonotype was detected ten times or more. This chain joins TRBV5-1 and TRBJ1-1, with 12 bases fitting TRBD1. Germline CDR1 SGHRS, CDR2 YFSETQ. V dropped 4 bases and J dropped 11; count of bases not matched to a gene: 15. The length of the CDR3 is 16 residues. The chain's CDR3 is CASSIQAGTGGLWAFF. CDR3 coding DNA: TGCGCCAGCAGCATCCAAGCCGGGACAGGGGGCTTGTGGGCTTTCTTT.

Ten or more counts support this clonotype. The J gene is TRBJ2-7, the V gene TRBV7-9; 10 positions match TRBD1. V lost 5 bases and J lost 5; bases outside the gene matches: 9. Germline V gene data show CDR1 as SEHNR and CDR2 as FQNEAQ (reference sequence). This CDR3 has 15 residues. The CDR3 nucleotides are TGTGCCAGCAGCCGGACCGGGACAGGGGCCAACGAGCAGTACTTC. The encoded protein is CASSRTGTGANEQYF.

This clonotype was observed many times. This chain uses TRBV20-1 with TRBJ2-3; the D is unclear. CDR3 length equals 13 residues. Germline CDR1 DFQATT, CDR2 SNEGSKA (reference sequence). Between the trimmed V and J ends, which lost 5 bases and 4 bases, there was a span of 13 bases. CDR3 sequence: CSAGDPPADTQYF. Here the CDR3 DNA reads TGCAGTGCTGGGGATCCCCCCGCAGATACGCAGTATTTT.

This clonotype has a single count. The V gene is TRBV5-1, the J gene TRBJ1-1; maybe TRBD1 (5 bases). This CDR3 comprises 13 residues. V lost 4 bases, J lost 9 bases, and 16 bases lay in between. The germline CDR1 and CDR2 sequences are SGHRS and YFSETQ. CDR3 nucleotides: TGCGCCAGCAGCCTCGGACACGGGGCTAAAGCTTTCTTT. Translated: CASSLGHGAKAFF. Supplemented by reference TRBV5-1 and TRBJ1-1, the full variable domain reads KAGVTQTPRYLIKTRGQQVTLSCSPISGHRSVSWYQQTPGQGLQFLFEYFSETQRNKGNFPGRFSGRQFSNSRSEMNVSTLELGDSALYLCASSLGHGAKAFFGQGTRLTVV.

This chain links TRBV18 with TRBJ2-5, with a possible D match to TRBD2 (5 bases). The CDR3 has 15 residues. V lost 3 bases to trimming and J lost 5 bases, with 16 bases between them. CDR1 is KGHSH, CDR2 LQKENI, per germline. The CDR3, as DNA: TGTGCCAGCTCACCTCCGGGATCACCCGGGGAGACCCAGTACTTC. Its translation: CASSPPGSPGETQYF. Full variable domain (remainder filled in from reference TRBV18 and TRBJ2-5): NAGVMQNPRHLVRRRGQEARLRCSPMKGHSHVYWYRQLPEEGLKFMVYLQKENIIDESGMPKERFSAEFPKEGPSILRIQQVVRGDSAAYFCASSPPGSPGETQYFGPGTRLLVL.